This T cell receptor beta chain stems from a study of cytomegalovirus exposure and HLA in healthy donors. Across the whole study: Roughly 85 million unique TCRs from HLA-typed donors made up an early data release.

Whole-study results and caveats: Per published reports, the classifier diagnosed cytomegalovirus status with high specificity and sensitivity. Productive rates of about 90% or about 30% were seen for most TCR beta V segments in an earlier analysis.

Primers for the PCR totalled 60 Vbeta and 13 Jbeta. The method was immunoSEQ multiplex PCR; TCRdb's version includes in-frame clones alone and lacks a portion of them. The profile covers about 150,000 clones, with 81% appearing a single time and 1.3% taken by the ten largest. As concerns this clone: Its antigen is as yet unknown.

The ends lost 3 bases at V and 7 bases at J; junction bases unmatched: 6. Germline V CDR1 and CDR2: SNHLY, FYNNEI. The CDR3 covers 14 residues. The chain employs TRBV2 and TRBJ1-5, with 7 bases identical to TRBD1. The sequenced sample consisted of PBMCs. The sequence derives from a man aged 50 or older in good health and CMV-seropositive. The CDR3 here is CASSEIQGRQPQHF. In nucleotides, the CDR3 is TGTGCCAGCAGTGAGATACAGGGGAGACAGCCCCAGCATTTT.